This TCR beta chain was captured in a study of cytomegalovirus exposure and HLA in healthy donors. Findings and caveats of the study: For presence/absence analyses, sequencing depth was assumed to be roughly uniform across donors.

This clone has more than one count but fewer than ten. Its specificity is unknown. This CDR3 has 17 residues. V gave up 0 bases and J gave up 5 bases, with 22 bases separating them. Germline values: CDR1 GTSNPN, CDR2 SVGIG (reference sequence). A multiplex PCR was run with 60 Vbeta primers and 13 Jbeta primers. The table came from immunoSEQ multiplex PCR; TCRdb's copy has only in-frame clones and leaves some out. The profile covers about 160,000 clones, with 75% to 90% appearing a single time and under 1% taken by the ten largest. This chain links TRBV30 with TRBJ2-5; maybe TRBD2 (5 bases). The sequencing sample was made of PBMCs. The sequence came from a girl aged 2 to 10 in good health and CMV-seropositive. CDR3 DNA sequence: TGTGCCTGGAGTGTACTAGGAGCCCACGGTGGGTGGGAGACCCAGTACTTC. It encodes CAWSVLGAHGGWETQYF.